This record covers a single T cell receptor (beta chain). Its antigen is unidentified. This entry belongs to a study of shared clonotypes between healthy human individuals. Across the whole study: Every donor yielded three CD4 naive, three CD4 memory, two CD8 naive and one CD8 memory plate. Study-wide results and limits: The sharing of roughly 5% of naive CD4 clonotypes was seen across a few donors.

In the naive CD8 group, cells lacked CD45RO and were positively selected for CCR7, so terminally differentiated effector memory CD45RA+ cells were left out. Using immunoSEQ multiplex PCR, the repertoire was profiled, and TCRdb retains in-frame clones only, with some absent. Of about 2 million clones in the sample, about 95% are singletons; the top ten hold roughly 1%. The clonotype was recovered from a man aged 18 to 30 in good health. The sequencing sample was made of naive CD8+ T cells sorted from blood.

As DNA, the CDR3 is TGTGCCAGCAGCGAAGACAGGGGGCTAGGAGACATTCAGTACTTC. Its protein is CASSEDRGLGDIQYF. This rearrangement joins TRBV7-9 to TRBJ2-4, with TRBD1 matching 10 bases. The germline CDR1 and CDR2 sequences are SEHNR and FQNEAQ (reference sequence). V was pared by 5 bases and J by 8 bases, with 9 bases of the junction left unmatched. The CDR3 runs to 15 residues.